This TCR beta chain was recovered during a study of identical twins. Overall study findings and caveats: Beta clonotypes that were abundant in cord blood contained fewer insertions, a pattern absent from memory repertoires. Among monozygotic twins, out-of-frame TCR alpha sharing exceeded what models predicted. With beta out-of-frame sequences, excess sharing by twins was weaker. Invariant MAIT and iNKT cells may have partly biased zero-insertion analyses.

From the 5' RACE reads, TCRdb called clonotypes with MiXCR, one entry per CDR3 protein. The repertoire holds a few hundred thousand distinct CDR3 sequences, with around 18% as singletons. This clonotype was picked up a small number of times. Its specificity is unknown. Germline V gene data show CDR1 as SGHAT and CDR2 as FQNNGV. The CDR3 runs to 16 residues. Trimming took off 3 bases at V and 2 bases at J, with 13 bases between the two ends. Sequenced input: naive T cells sorted from blood. The chain couples TRBV11-2 to TRBJ2-2; tentatively, D is TRBD2 (5 bases). This receptor was identified in a man aged 50 to 60 in good health. CDR3 loop: CASSFPTTINTGELFF. The DNA for the CDR3 is TGTGCCAGCAGCTTTCCGACTACGATTAACACCGGGGAGCTGTTTTTT.